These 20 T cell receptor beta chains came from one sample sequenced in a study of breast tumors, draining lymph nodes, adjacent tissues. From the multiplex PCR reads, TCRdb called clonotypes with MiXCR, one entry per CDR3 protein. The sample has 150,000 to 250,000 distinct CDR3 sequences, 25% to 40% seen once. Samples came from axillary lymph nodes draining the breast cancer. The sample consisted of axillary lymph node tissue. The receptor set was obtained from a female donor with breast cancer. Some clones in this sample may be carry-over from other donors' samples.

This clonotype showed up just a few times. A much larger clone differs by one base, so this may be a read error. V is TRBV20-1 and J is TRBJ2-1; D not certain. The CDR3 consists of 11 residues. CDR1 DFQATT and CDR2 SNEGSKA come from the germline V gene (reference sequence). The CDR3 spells CSASRPAEQSF. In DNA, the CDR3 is TGCAGTGCTAGTCGTCCGGCTGAGCAGTCCTTC.

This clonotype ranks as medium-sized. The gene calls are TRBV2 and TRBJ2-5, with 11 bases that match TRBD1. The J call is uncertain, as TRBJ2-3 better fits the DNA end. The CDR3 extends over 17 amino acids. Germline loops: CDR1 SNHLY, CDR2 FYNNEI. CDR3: CASSGGQPGQGADTQYF. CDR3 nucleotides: TGTGCCAGCAGTGGTGGACAGCCGGGACAGGGGGCAGATACGCAGTATTTT.

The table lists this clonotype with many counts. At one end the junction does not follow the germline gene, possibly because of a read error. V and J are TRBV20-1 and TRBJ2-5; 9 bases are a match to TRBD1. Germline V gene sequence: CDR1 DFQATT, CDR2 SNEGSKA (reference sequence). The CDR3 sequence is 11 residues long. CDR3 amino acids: CSADRGETQSF. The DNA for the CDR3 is TGCAGCGCGGACAGGGGCGAGACCCAGTCCTTC.

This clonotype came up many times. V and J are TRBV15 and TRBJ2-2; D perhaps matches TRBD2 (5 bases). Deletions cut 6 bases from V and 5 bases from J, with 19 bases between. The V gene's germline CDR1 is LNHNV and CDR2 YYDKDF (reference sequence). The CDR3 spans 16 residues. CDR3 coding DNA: TGTGCCACCAGAGGAGCGGTTGGAGGTTGGACCGGGGAGCTGTTTTTT. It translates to CATRGAVGGWTGELFF.

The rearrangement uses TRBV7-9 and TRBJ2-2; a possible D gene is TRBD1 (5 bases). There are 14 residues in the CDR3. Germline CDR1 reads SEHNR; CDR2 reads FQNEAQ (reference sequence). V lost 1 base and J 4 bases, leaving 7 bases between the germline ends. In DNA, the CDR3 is TGTGCCAGCAGCTTAGGAAGGGGCACCGGGGAGCTGTTTTTT. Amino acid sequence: CASSLGRGTGELFF. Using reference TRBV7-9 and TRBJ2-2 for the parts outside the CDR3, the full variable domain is DTGVSQNPRHKITKRGQNVTFRCDPISEHNRLYWYRQTLGQGPEFLTYFQNEAQLEKSRLLSDRFSAERPKGSFSTLEIQRTEQGDSAMYLCASSLGRGTGELFFGEGSRLTVL.

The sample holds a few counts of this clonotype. CDR3 residues: CASGGGDLYNEQFF. As DNA, the CDR3 is TGTGCCAGCGGCGGGGGGGATCTCTACAATGAGCAGTTCTTC. The chain links TRBV6-1 to TRBJ2-1; TRBD2 agrees at 9 bases. This CDR3 has 14 residues. J was trimmed by 3 bases and V by 8 bases; bases with no gene match: 5. Germline CDR1 MNHNS, CDR2 SASEGT.

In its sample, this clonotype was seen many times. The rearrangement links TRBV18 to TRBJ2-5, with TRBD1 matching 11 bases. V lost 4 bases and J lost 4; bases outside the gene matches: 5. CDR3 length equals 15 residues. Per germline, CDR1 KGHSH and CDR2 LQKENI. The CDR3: CASSLGTGGRETQYF. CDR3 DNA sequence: TGTGCCAGCTCACTCGGGACAGGGGGAAGAGAGACCCAGTACTTC.

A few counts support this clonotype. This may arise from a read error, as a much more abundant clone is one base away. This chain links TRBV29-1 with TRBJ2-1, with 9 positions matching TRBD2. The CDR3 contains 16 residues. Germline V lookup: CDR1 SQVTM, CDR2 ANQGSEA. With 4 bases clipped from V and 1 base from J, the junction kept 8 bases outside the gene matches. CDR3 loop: CSVVRSGGESYNEQFF. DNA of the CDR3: TGCAGCGTTGTGCGTAGCGGGGGAGAATCCTACAATGAGCAGTTCTTC.

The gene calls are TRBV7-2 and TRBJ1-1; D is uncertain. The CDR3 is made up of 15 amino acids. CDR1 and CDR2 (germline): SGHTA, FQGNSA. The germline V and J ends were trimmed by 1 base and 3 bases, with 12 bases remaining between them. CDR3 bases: TGTGCCAGCAGCTTAGGGGCAGGTTGGTACACTGAAGCTTTCTTT. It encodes CASSLGAGWYTEAFF.

The CDR3 DNA reads as TGTGCCAGCAGCACTAGGACTAGCGGGGGGAGGGAGCAGTTCTTC. Its protein product is CASSTRTSGGREQFF. The chain employs TRBV28 and TRBJ2-1; 14 bases fit TRBD2. Germline CDR1 and CDR2: MDHEN and SYDVKM. J was trimmed by 10 bases and V by 6 bases; bases with no gene match: 8. CDR3 length: 15 residues.

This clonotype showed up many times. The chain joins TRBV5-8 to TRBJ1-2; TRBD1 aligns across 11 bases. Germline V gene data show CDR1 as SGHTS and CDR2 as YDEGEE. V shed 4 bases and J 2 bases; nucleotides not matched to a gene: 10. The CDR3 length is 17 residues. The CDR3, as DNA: TGTGCCAGCAGCCTGGACAGGGGGCGCAAGGGGAACTATGGCTACACCTTC. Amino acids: CASSLDRGRKGNYGYTF.

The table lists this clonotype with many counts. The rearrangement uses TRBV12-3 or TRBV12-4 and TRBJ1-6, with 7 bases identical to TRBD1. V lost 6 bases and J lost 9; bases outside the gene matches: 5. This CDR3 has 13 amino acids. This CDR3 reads CASSGGTVSPLHF. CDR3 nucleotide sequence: TGTGCCAGCAGCGGGGGGACAGTTTCACCCCTCCACTTT.

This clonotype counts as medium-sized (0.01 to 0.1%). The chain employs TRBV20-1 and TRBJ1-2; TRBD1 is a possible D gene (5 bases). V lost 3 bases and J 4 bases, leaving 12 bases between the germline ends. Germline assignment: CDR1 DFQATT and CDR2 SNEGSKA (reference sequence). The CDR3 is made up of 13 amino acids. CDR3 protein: CSASTGGSYGYTF. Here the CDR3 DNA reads TGCAGTGCTAGTACGGGGGGATCCTATGGCTACACCTTC.

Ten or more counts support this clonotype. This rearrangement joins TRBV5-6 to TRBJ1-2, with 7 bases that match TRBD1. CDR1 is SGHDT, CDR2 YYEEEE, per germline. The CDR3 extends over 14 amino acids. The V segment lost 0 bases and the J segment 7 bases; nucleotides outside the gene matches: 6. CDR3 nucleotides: TGTGCCAGCAGCTTGGAGGGGGCGTTCAGTGGCTACACCTTC. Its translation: CASSLEGAFSGYTF.

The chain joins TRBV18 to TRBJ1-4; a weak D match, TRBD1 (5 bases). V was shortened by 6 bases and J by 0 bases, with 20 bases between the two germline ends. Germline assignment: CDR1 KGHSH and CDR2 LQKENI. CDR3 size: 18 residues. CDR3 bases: TGTGCCAGCTCGCCCAGGGCCATCCTGGGTTCAACTAATGAAAAACTGTTTTTT. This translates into CASSPRAILGSTNEKLFF.

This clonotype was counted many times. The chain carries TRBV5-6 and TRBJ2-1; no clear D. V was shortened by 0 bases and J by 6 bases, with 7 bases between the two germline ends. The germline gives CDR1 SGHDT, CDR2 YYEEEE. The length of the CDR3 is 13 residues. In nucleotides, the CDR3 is TGTGCCAGCAGCTTGGGTCGGTTCAATGAGCAGTTCTTC. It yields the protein CASSLGRFNEQFF.

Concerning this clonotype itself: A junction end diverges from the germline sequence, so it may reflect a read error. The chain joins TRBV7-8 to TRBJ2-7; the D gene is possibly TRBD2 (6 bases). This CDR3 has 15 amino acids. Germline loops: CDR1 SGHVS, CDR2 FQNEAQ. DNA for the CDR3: TGTGCCAGCAGCCGGGCTGGGGGAGGCTCCTACGAGCAGCACTTC. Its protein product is CASSRAGGGSYEQHF.

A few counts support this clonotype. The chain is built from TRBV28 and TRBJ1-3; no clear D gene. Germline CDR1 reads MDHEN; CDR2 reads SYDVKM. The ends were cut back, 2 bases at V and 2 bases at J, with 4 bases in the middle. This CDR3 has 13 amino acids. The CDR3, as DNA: TGTGCCAGCAGTTTACAGCCTGGAAACACCATATATTTT. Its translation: CASSLQPGNTIYF.

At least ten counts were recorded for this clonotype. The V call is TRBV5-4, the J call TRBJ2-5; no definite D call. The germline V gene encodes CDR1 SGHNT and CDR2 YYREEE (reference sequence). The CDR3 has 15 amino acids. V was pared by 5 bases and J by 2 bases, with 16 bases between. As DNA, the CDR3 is TGTGCCAGCAGTCCAACCGGAGCTCAACAAGAGACCCAGTACTTC. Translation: CASSPTGAQQETQYF.

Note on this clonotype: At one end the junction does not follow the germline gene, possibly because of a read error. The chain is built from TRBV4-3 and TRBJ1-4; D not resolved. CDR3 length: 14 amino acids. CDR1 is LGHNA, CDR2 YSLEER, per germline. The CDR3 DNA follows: TGCGTCAGCAGCCCTACCGCAACTAATGAAAAACTGTTTTTT. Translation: CVSSPTATNEKLFF.